This entry is about one T cell receptor beta chain. The antigen remains undetermined. The table came from immunoSEQ multiplex PCR; TCRdb's copy has only in-frame clones and leaves some out. The table lists fewer than 55,000 clones, 65% to 90% of them singletons. This sample stems from a study of Ad26.COV2.S vaccination and SARS-CoV-2 variants. Study-level results: Participants in the vaccine arm had higher spike-specific TCR breadth; placebo recipients had lower. Measurement of non-spike TCR breadth gave similar results in vaccine and placebo recipients. Post-vaccination spike-specific CD8+ and CD4+ T cell responses reportedly had substantial breadth.

The germline CDR1 and CDR2 sequences are SGHDT and YYEEEE. The CDR3 runs to 13 residues. V was cut by 2 bases and J by 4 bases, with 9 bases left in between. The J gene is TRBJ1-2, the V gene TRBV5-6; D remains unclear. The sample consisted of peripheral blood, taken after recovery from COVID-19. This clonotype was obtained from a human donor who had recovered from COVID-19. The CDR3 reads CASSFGRSYGYTF. DNA of the CDR3: TGTGCCAGCAGCTTTGGGCGGAGCTATGGCTACACCTTC.